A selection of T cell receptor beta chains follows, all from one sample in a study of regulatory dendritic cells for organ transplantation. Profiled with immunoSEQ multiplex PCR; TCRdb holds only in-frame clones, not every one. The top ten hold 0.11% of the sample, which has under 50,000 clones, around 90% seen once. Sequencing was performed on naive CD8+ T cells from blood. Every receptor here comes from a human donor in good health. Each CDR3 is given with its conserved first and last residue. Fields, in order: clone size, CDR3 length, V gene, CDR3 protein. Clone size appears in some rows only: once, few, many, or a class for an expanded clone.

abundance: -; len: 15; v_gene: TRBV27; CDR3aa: CASSLSELAKNIQYF
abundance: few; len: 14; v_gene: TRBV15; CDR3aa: CATSREGQGNGYTF
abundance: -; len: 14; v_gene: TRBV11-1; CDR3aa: CASSFTSGYTEAFF
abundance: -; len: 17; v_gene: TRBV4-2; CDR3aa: CASSQTPGTGSGNTIYF
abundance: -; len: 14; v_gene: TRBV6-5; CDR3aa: CASSYVGGSGELFF
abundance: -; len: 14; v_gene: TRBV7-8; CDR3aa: CASSLALGGNEQFF
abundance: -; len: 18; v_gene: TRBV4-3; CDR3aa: CASSQTRGPTYRTDTQYF
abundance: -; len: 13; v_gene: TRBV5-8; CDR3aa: CASTFGAAYEQYF
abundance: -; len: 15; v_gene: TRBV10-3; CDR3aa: CATHPGSSGTDTQYF
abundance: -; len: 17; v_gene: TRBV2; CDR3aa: CASSPYTRTDGKETQYF
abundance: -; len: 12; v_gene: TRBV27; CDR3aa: CASSSGNTEAFF
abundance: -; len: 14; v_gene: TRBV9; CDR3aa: CASSVWGSNQPQHF
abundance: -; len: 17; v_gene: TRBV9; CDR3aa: CASSVDWTGVLSYEQYF
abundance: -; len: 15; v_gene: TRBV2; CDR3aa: CASSVQVKAGYGYTF
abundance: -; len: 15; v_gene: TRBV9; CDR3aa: CASSAGTANTGELFF
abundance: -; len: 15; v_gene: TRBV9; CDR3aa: CASSEVGGISDEQFF
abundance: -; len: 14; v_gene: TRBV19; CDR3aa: CASSIDAEAYEQYF
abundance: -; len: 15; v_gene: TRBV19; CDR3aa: CASSIVPGWVYGYTF
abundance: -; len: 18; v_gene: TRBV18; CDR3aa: CASSPELDRSPNTGELFF
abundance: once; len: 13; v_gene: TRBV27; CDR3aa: CASSLGTVTEAFF
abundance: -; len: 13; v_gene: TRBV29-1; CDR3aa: CSASGQGNQPQHF
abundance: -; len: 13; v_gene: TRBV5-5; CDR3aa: CASSYGTDYGYTF
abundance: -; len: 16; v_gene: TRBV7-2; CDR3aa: CASSLFPSGSEYEQYF
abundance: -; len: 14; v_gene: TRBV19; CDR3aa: CASTSDRVSTEAFF
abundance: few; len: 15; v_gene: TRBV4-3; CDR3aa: CASSQAQGVTDGYTF
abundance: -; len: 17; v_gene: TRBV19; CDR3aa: CASSSRGGVGTNEKLFF
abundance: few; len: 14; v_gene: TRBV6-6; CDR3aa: CASSYSGPSDEAFF
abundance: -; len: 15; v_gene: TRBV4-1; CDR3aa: CASSQGTSGTYEQYF
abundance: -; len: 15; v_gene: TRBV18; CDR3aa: CASSPVPMSSYEQYF
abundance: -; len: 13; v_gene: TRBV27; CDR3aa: CASSLYRGYEQYF
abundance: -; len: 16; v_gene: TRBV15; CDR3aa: CATSREGGLTKNIQYF
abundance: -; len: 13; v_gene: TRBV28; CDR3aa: CASGRGAQDEQYF
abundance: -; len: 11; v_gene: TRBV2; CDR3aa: CASDGGVGAFF
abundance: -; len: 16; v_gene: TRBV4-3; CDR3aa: CASSQGPTGGPDTQYF
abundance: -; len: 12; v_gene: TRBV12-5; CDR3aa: CASGLMMVEQFF
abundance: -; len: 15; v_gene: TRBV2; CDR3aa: CASSNRFTSSYEQYF
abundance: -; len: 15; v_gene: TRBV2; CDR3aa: CASSQGGDDSYGYTF